This TCR beta chain is drawn from a study of blood T cell repertoires in COVID-19. Across the study: The study drew acute and convalescent COVID-19 samples from the United States, Italy and Spain. Sample material is recorded as cDNA or gDNA derived from T cells, B-cell-depleted T cells, or PBMCs.

Sequencing was performed with immunoSEQ multiplex PCR; in TCRdb, only in-frame clones are kept and a portion is missing. The sample shows about 380,000 clones, more than 65% of them seen only once. The CDR3 is made up of 14 amino acids. After removal of 10 bases from V and 2 bases from J, the junction contained 5 bases not matched to a gene. Per germline, CDR1 WSHSY and CDR2 SAAADI. Sequencing input: peripheral blood. V is TRBV10-2 and J is TRBJ2-1; 10 positions agree with TRBD1. The TCR was taken from a human donor with acute or convalescent COVID-19. The donor label of this sample is uncertain. This CDR3 reads CATGQGVTYNEQFF. CDR3 nucleotides: TGCGCCACCGGACAGGGGGTCACCTACAATGAGCAGTTCTTC.